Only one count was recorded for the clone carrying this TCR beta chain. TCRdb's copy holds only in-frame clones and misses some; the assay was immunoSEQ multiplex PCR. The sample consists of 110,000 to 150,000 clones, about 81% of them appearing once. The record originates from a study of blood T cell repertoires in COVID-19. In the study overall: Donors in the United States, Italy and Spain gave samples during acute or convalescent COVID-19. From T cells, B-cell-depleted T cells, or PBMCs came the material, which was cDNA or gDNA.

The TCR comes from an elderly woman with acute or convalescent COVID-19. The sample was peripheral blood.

CDR3 region: CASSLYDREADTQYF. CDR3 coding DNA: TGTGCCAGCAGTTTATATGACAGGGAGGCAGATACGCAGTATTTT. This chain uses TRBV28 with TRBJ2-3; possibly TRBD1 for D (7 bases). The CDR3 is made up of 15 amino acids. Germline assignment: CDR1 MDHEN and CDR2 SYDVKM. V was trimmed by 1 base and J by 4 bases, leaving 12 bases between them.